The present TCR beta chain was sequenced within a study of PD-1 blockade in classical Hodgkin lymphoma. Study-wide results and limits: Repertoires differed for reasons still undefined, possibly disease activity or prior therapy. As was reported, newly diagnosed patients showed lower baseline TCR diversity than healthy donors did. CD4+ TCR diversity, unlike CD8+, rose significantly by C4D1.

As regards this clone: Its antigen is unknown.

Here immunoSEQ multiplex PCR was the method, and the copy in TCRdb shows in-frame clones only, minus some. The sample has 90,000 to 100,000 clones, about 77% seen once; the top ten hold about 9%. Indicated time point: cycle 4 day 1 (C4D1), after about 6 weeks of nivolumab. Exposure to brentuximab vedotin varied, and each patient had relapsed following autologous stem cell transplantation. Germline lookup yields CDR1 MNHEY and CDR2 SMNVEV (reference sequence). The length of the CDR3 is 14 residues. V was shortened by 5 bases and J by 3 bases, with 14 bases between the two germline ends. Specimen: peripheral blood mononuclear cells (PBMCs), collected before the fourth cycle of nivolumab. The source of this sequence is a human donor with classical Hodgkin lymphoma. This rearrangement joins TRBV27 to TRBJ2-7; tentative D call: TRBD1 (6 bases). The DNA of the CDR3 is TGTGCCAGCAGTCAACCCCGGGACAACTACGAGCAGTACTTC. Translated, it gives CASSQPRDNYEQYF.